This note documents a single T cell receptor beta chain sequence. Profiled with immunoSEQ multiplex PCR; TCRdb holds only in-frame clones, not every one. Of roughly 380,000 clones listed, over 75% were seen once; the top ten hold 1.5% to 1.7%. This specimen comes from a study of blood T cell repertoires in COVID-19. The CDR3 covers 18 residues. CDR1 and CDR2 from the germline V gene are SGHTA and FQGNSA. Trimming cost V 4 bases and J 2 bases, with 20 bases left between them. The sequence derives from a woman in her thirties or forties with COVID-19, enrolled during active disease. Sequencing was carried out using peripheral blood. This sequence joins TRBV7-2 and TRBJ2-2; D not certain. Written as DNA, the CDR3 is TGTGCCAGCAGCTCTGAGGCCCTCGAATTTGGAAACACCGGGGAGCTGTTTTTT. Translation: CASSSEALEFGNTGELFF. Looking up the rest from reference TRBV7-2 and TRBJ2-2 gives the full variable domain: GAGVSQSPSNKVTEKGKDVELRCDPISGHTALYWYRQSLGQGLEFLIYFQGNSAPDKSGLPSDRFSAERTGGSVSTLTIQRTQQEDSAVYLCASSSEALEFGNTGELFFGEGSRLTVL.